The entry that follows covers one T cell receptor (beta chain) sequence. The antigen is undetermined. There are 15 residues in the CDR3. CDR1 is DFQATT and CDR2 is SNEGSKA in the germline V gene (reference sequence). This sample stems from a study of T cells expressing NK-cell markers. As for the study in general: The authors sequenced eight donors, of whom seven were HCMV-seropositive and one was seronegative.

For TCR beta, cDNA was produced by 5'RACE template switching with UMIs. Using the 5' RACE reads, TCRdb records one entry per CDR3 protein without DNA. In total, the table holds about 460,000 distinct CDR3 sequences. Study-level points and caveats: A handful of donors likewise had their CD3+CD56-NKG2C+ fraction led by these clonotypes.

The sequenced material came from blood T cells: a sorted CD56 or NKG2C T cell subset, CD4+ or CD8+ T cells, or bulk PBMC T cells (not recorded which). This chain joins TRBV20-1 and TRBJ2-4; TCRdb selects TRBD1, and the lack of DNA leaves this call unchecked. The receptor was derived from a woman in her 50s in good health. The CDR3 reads CSARAPARGINIQYF.